This T cell receptor beta chain was identified in a study of T cells in Graves' hyperthyroidism and ophthalmopathy. Amplification of TCR beta CDR3 regions was performed using RNA transcripts as template. TCR CDR3 regions were first amplified by RT-PCR with HTBI primers. TCRdb processed the multiplex PCR reads anew with MiXCR; each CDR3 protein has one entry. This sample carries more than 550,000 distinct CDR3 sequences, 45% of them seen once, and the ten largest clones take less than 9%. Germline V gene data show CDR1 as MNHNY and CDR2 as SVGAGI (reference sequence). The length of the CDR3 is 13 residues. The junction had 2 bases not matched to a gene; V was cut back by 5 bases and J by 5 bases.

The clonotype was recovered from an adult man with Graves' disease, either hyperthyroidism or ophthalmopathy (not recorded which). The chain joins TRBV6-6 to TRBJ2-2, with 7 bases lining up with TRBD1. Sequences were obtained from peripheral blood or thyroid tissue (not recorded which). The CDR3 region is CASSAQGTGELFF. The CDR3 DNA reads TGTGCCAGCAGTGCACAGGGGACCGGGGAGCTGTTTTTT.